Listed here are 21 T cell receptor beta chains from one sample, sequenced in a study of T cells in Graves' hyperthyroidism and ophthalmopathy. RNA transcripts served as the template for amplifying TCR beta CDR3 regions. The study used the HTBI primer set for a first-round RT-PCR of the TCR CDR3. One entry per CDR3 protein results from TCRdb running MiXCR on the multiplex PCR reads. The table includes about 300,000 distinct CDR3 sequences, less than 20% detected once. The sequenced material came from blood. The receptors here all came from a middle-aged man with Graves' ophthalmopathy.

The chain is built from TRBV5-1 and TRBJ2-2; 7 bases map to TRBD1. With V trimmed by 4 bases and J by 4 bases, 7 bases remained unmatched. Germline values: CDR1 SGHRS, CDR2 YFSETQ. This CDR3 has 15 amino acids. CDR3 sequence (DNA): TGCGCCAGCAGCGCGACGGGACAGCCCACCGGGGAGCTGTTTTTT. It yields the protein CASSATGQPTGELFF. The full variable domain, with the rest looked up from reference TRBV5-1 and TRBJ2-2, is KAGVTQTPRYLIKTRGQQVTLSCSPISGHRSVSWYQQTPGQGLQFLFEYFSETQRNKGNFPGRFSGRQFSNSRSEMNVSTLELGDSALYLCASSATGQPTGELFFGEGSRLTVL.

This clonotype was detected a few times. The chain is built from TRBV20-1 and TRBJ2-1; D tentatively fits TRBD1 or TRBD2 (6 bases each). The germline V gene encodes CDR1 DFQATT and CDR2 SNEGSKA (reference sequence). V lost 6 bases and J 0 bases, leaving 9 bases between the germline ends. This CDR3 has 13 residues. The CDR3 here is CSAPGASYNEQFF. The CDR3 DNA reads TGCAGTGCGCCGGGGGCCTCCTACAATGAGCAGTTCTTC.

This clonotype was counted ten times or more. V usage is TRBV28 and J usage is TRBJ1-5, with TRBD1 matching over 7 bases. The germline gives CDR1 MDHEN, CDR2 SYDVKM. The CDR3 contains 15 residues. V shed 5 bases and J 0 bases; nucleotides not matched to a gene: 4. CDR3 sequence reads: CASSQQGPSNQPQHF. The CDR3, as DNA: TGTGCCAGCAGTCAACAGGGGCCTAGCAATCAGCCCCAGCATTTT.

This clonotype has only a few counts. J is TRBJ2-7 and V is TRBV27, with 9 bases identical to TRBD1. Germline lookup yields CDR1 MNHEY and CDR2 SMNVEV (reference sequence). The V segment lost 5 bases and the J segment 4 bases; nucleotides outside the gene matches: 6. The CDR3 sequence is 14 residues long. CDR3 nucleotide sequence: TGTGCCAGCAGTCCGGACAGGGGAGGGTACGAGCAGTACTTC. Translation: CASSPDRGGYEQYF.

At least ten counts were recorded for this clonotype. The genes are TRBV5-1 and TRBJ1-1; D unclear. The CDR3 totals 13 residues. The germline gives CDR1 SGHRS, CDR2 YFSETQ. The V and J ends lost 2 bases and 6 bases respectively, with 11 bases between them. The DNA of the CDR3 is TGCGCCAGCAGCTTATCCTCCAACGCTGAAGCTTTCTTT. Translating gives CASSLSSNAEAFF.

The count of this clonotype is one. Possible read error: a much larger clone is one base away. The CDR3 protein is CASTLRQPYYGYTF. The CDR3 nucleotides read TGTGCCAGCACCTTAAGGCAACCTTACTATGGCTACACCTTC. The gene calls are TRBV5-6 and TRBJ1-2, with D unclear. This CDR3 is built from 14 residues. Trimming took off 6 bases at V and 3 bases at J, with 15 bases between the two ends. Germline CDR1 reads SGHDT; CDR2 reads YYEEEE.

This chain connects TRBV20-1 to TRBJ2-1; 11 bases fit TRBD1. CDR1 and CDR2 from the germline V gene are DFQATT and SNEGSKA (reference sequence). Trimming cost V 1 base and J 6 bases; bases outside gene matches: 2. CDR3 length equals 14 residues. CDR3 coding DNA: TGCAGTGCTAGAGTCGGGACAGGGGGCAATGAGCAGTTCTTC. Translating gives CSARVGTGGNEQFF.

This clonotype was seen many times. The chain joins TRBV7-9 to TRBJ2-7, with TRBD1 matching over 10 bases. CDR1 and CDR2 (germline): SEHNR, FQNEAQ (reference sequence). V gave up 2 bases and J gave up 4 bases; unmatched junction bases: 5. The CDR3 is made up of 15 amino acids. The CDR3 DNA reads as TGTGCCAGCAGCTTACCGGGACAGGGGAAATACGAGCAGTACTTC. The encoded protein is CASSLPGQGKYEQYF.

This clonotype came up many times. This rearrangement joins TRBV7-3 to TRBJ2-5, with 9 bases that match TRBD2. The germline gives CDR1 SGHTA, CDR2 FQGTGA. V trimming: 4 bases; J trimming: 3 bases; junction bases outside the gene matches: 9. The CDR3 contains 16 residues. The CDR3, as DNA: TGTGCCAGCAGCTCCACACAGCGGGAGGCAAAAGAGACCCAGTACTTC. This sequence encodes CASSSTQREAKETQYF.

In its sample, this clonotype was seen a few times. This chain connects TRBV4-1 to TRBJ2-3; 12 nucleotides match TRBD2. The V gene end was trimmed by 3 bases and the J gene end by 9 bases; junction bases not matched to a gene: 10. CDR3 length: 16 amino acids. In germline, CDR1 is MGHRA, CDR2 YSYEKL. The CDR3: CASSHPSSGRAGTQYF. For the CDR3, the DNA is TGCGCCAGCAGCCACCCCTCTAGCGGGAGGGCAGGGACGCAGTATTTT.

In its sample, this clonotype was seen a few times. The rearrangement uses TRBV6-1 and TRBJ2-7, with D possibly TRBD1 on 6 matching bases. This CDR3 contains 11 residues. Trimming removed 9 bases from V and 2 bases from J, with 8 bases in between. Looked up from germline, CDR1 is MNHNS and CDR2 is SASEGT. Written as DNA, the CDR3 is TGTGCCAGTGGACAGACCTACGAGCAGTACTTC. It yields the protein CASGQTYEQYF.

This clonotype was seen at least ten times. CDR3 in DNA: TGTGCCTGGTGGAGCGGGAGATGGACAGATACGCAGTATTTT. It yields the protein CAWWSGRWTDTQYF. The V gene is TRBV30, the J gene TRBJ2-3; TRBD2 matches at 8 bases. Trimming removed 5 bases from V and 3 bases from J; junction bases left unmatched: 7. Germline assignment: CDR1 GTSNPN and CDR2 SVGIG (reference sequence). The CDR3 has 14 residues. Filled out from reference TRBV30 and TRBJ2-3, the complete variable domain reads SQTIHQWPATLVQPVGSPLSLECTVEGTSNPNLYWYRQAAGRGLQLLFYSVGIGQISSEVPQNLSASRPQDRQFILSSKKLLLSDSGFYLCAWWSGRWTDTQYFGPGTRLTVL.

The chain has TRBV29-1 and TRBJ2-1; TRBD2 agrees at 9 bases. CDR1 SQVTM and CDR2 ANQGSEA come from the germline V gene. The CDR3 covers 18 residues. The junction had 13 bases not matched to a gene; V was cut back by 1 base and J by 3 bases. CDR3 region: CSVEGVAGAGYHYNEQFF. CDR3 sequence (DNA): TGCAGCGTTGAAGGGGTAGCGGGAGCAGGGTATCACTACAATGAGCAGTTCTTC.

This clonotype showed up many times. This sequence joins TRBV11-2 and TRBJ2-5; TRBD2 matches 7 bases. The V gene end was trimmed by 8 bases and the J gene end by 4 bases; junction bases not matched to a gene: 10. Germline CDR1 is SGHAT and CDR2 is FQNNGV. This CDR3 spans 14 amino acids. CDR3 DNA sequence: TGTGCCAGCGGAGGACTAGGAGTGCTAGAGACCCAGTACTTC. It codes for CASGGLGVLETQYF.

The chain recombines TRBV24-1 with TRBJ2-2, with D unclear. Trimming cost V 8 bases and J 5 bases, with 11 bases left between them. The CDR3 is made up of 13 amino acids. The germline V gene encodes CDR1 KGHDR and CDR2 SFDVKD. The CDR3 reads CATKPPTTGELFF. Written as DNA, the CDR3 is TGTGCCACCAAACCCCCAACTACCGGGGAGCTGTTTTTT.

The sample holds many counts of this clonotype. The chain is built from TRBV6-1 and TRBJ2-7; 7 positions agree with TRBD2. V shed 8 bases and J 3 bases; nucleotides not matched to a gene: 10. CDR3 length: 14 residues. CDR1 is MNHNS, CDR2 SASEGT, per germline. CDR3 coding DNA: TGTGCCAGCGTGGCGGGGACTACCCGCTACGAGCAGTACTTC. This translates into CASVAGTTRYEQYF.

This clonotype was detected many times. The chain carries TRBV3-1 and TRBJ2-7; D remains unclear. Germline CDR1 LGHDT, CDR2 YNNKEL (reference sequence). CDR3 length: 14 amino acids. Trimming removed 0 bases at V and 1 base at J, with 7 bases between. The CDR3 is CASSQDPTSYEQYF. The CDR3 bases are TGTGCCAGCAGCCAAGATCCTACATCCTACGAGCAGTACTTC.

This clonotype was counted between two and nine times. The V call is TRBV29-1, the J call TRBJ1-1, with D tentatively TRBD1 (6 bases). The CDR3 loop spans 14 amino acids. CDR1 is SQVTM, CDR2 ANQGSEA, per germline. Trimming took off 0 bases at V and 2 bases at J, with 10 bases between the two ends. The CDR3 bases are TGCAGCGTTGAAGATAACAGGGCCAACACTGAAGCTTTCTTT. Translation: CSVEDNRANTEAFF.

Of note for this clonotype: A much larger clone differs from this one at a single base, so this may be a read error. The chain employs TRBV5-1 and TRBJ2-6; the D is unclear. V dropped 2 bases and J dropped 2 bases, with 5 bases sitting between them. The germline CDR1 and CDR2 sequences are SGHRS and YFSETQ. The length of the CDR3 is 14 residues. CDR3 DNA sequence: TGCGCCAGCAGCTTAGACCCTGGGGCCAACGTCCTGACTTTC. Its translation: CASSLDPGANVLTF.

At least ten counts were recorded for this clonotype. The rearrangement links TRBV3-1 to TRBJ2-5; the D is unclear. The CDR3 runs 15 residues. V lost 3 bases and J 8 bases, leaving 19 bases between the germline ends. CDR1 is LGHDT, CDR2 YNNKEL, per germline (reference sequence). CDR3: CASSHETESVGTQYF. CDR3 DNA: TGTGCCAGCAGCCACGAGACGGAGTCGGTGGGCACCCAGTACTTC.

A few counts support this clonotype. The rearrangement uses TRBV12-3 or TRBV12-4 and TRBJ2-7; D gene unclear. The ends were cut back, 5 bases at V and 6 bases at J, with 17 bases in the middle. This CDR3 contains 14 residues. The CDR3 region is CASSRASLVSEQYF. The CDR3 DNA sequence: TGTGCCAGCAGTCGGGCCTCTCTAGTAAGCGAGCAGTACTTC.